The rows below give T cell receptor beta chains drawn from one sample of a study of cytomegalovirus exposure and HLA in healthy donors. The table came from immunoSEQ multiplex PCR; TCRdb's copy has only in-frame clones and leaves some out. Its listing shows 65,000 to 90,000 clones. Input material: PBMCs. All receptors derive from a middle-aged man in good health and CMV-seronegative. Both conserved end residues are part of each CDR3. The D gene is left open where the match is weak.

v_gene	j_gene	d_gene	CDR3nt	CDR3aa
TRBV2	TRBJ2-7	TRBD1	TGTGCCAGCAGGCATGAACAGGGGGTCTCCTACGAGCAGTACTTC	CASRHEQGVSYEQYF
TRBV7-2	TRBJ2-5	-	TGTGCCAGCAGCTCTACAGAGACCCAGTACTTC	CASSSTETQYF
TRBV30	TRBJ1-6	TRBD1	TGTGCCTGGAGTGTGGGGGACAGGGGTCGGTCACCCCTCCACTTT	CAWSVGDRGRSPLHF
TRBV7-3	TRBJ2-3	-	TGTGCCAGCAGCTCGAAAAACTCCAGGCTCGTCTCAAGCACAGATACGCAGTATTTT	CASSSKNSRLVSSTDTQYF
TRBV29-1	TRBJ1-1	-	TGCAGCGGGGGGGGTGGCCGGGGTGAGAACACTGAGGCTTTCTTT	CSGGGGRGENTEAFF
TRBV13	TRBJ2-3	TRBD1	TGTGCCAGCAGCTTGAGGGACAGCTTCACAGATACGCAGTATTTT	CASSLRDSFTDTQYF
TRBV30	TRBJ1-6	-	TGTGCCTGGCGCAGGGGTATGGATTCACCCCTCCACTTT	CAWRRGMDSPLHF
TRBV6-5	TRBJ2-7	TRBD1	TGTGCCAGCAGTTACGGTCGAGACAGGGTTGGGGAGCAGTACTTC	CASSYGRDRVGEQYF
TRBV9	TRBJ2-5	TRBD2	TGTGCCAGCAGCGTAGGTAGGACTAGCGGGCAAGAGACCCAGTACTTC	CASSVGRTSGQETQYF
TRBV5-4	TRBJ2-2	TRBD1	TGTGCCAGCAGGGACAGGGGCGAGAACACCGGGGAGCTGTTTTTT	CASRDRGENTGELFF
TRBV9	TRBJ2-1	TRBD1	TGTGCCAGCAGCGTAGCCAGGGGACAGGGGGCCAATGAGCAGTTCTTC	CASSVARGQGANEQFF
TRBV6-5	TRBJ2-7	-	TGTGCCAGCAGTTTTGGACAGAACTACGAGCAGTACTTC	CASSFGQNYEQYF
TRBV19	TRBJ2-1	TRBD1	TGTGCCAGTAGAGTCTGGCCCCGGACAGGGATCCACAATGAGCAGTTCTTC	CASRVWPRTGIHNEQFF
TRBV6-4	TRBJ1-2	-	TGTGCCAGCAGTGACTCGTCCGCGACAGGAGCTTTCCGTGGCTACACCTTC	CASSDSSATGAFRGYTF
TRBV7-9	TRBJ1-6	-	TGTGCCAGCAGCTTGGACTTTTCACCCCTCCACTTT	CASSLDFSPLHF
TRBV5-4	TRBJ2-7	TRBD2	TGTGCCAGCAGCTTACGAGCGGGAGAGTACGAGCAGTACTTC	CASSLRAGEYEQYF
TRBV6-5	TRBJ1-2	-	TGTGCCAGCAGTTACACTACACGGGGGGGCAATGGTGGCTACACCTTC	CASSYTTRGGNGGYTF
TRBV6-1	TRBJ2-5	TRBD1	TGTGCCAGCAGTGACTCGAACAGGGGAAAGACCCAGTACTTC	CASSDSNRGKTQYF
TRBV5-1	TRBJ2-3	TRBD1	TGCGCCAGCAGCCCCAGACAGGGTTCAGATACGCAGTATTTT	CASSPRQGSDTQYF
TRBV2	TRBJ2-7	TRBD1	TGTGCCAGCATGGGTGGACAGGGTTCCTACGAGCAGTACTTC	CASMGGQGSYEQYF
TRBV4-1	TRBJ2-5	-	TGCGCCAGCAGCCAAGATACGACGAGGGGGCAAGAGACCCAGTACTTC	CASSQDTTRGQETQYF
TRBV6-1	TRBJ1-6	-	TGTGCCAGCATGCCCATGGACAGCTATAATTCACCCCTCCACTTT	CASMPMDSYNSPLHF
TRBV7-2	TRBJ2-1	TRBD2	TGTGCCAGCAGCCCTCGACTAGCGGGGGCCTATACCAATGAGCAGTTCTTC	CASSPRLAGAYTNEQFF
TRBV27	TRBJ2-7	TRBD1	TGTGCCAGCAGTTGGGACAGATACTACGAGCAGTACTTC	CASSWDRYYEQYF
TRBV13	TRBJ1-4	-	TGTGCCAGCAGCTTAGGCTTTGGAGGGGACCCGCTTAATGAAAAACTGTTTTTT	CASSLGFGGDPLNEKLFF
TRBV6-1	TRBJ1-6	-	TGTGCCAGCAGTGAAGAGTCGGGGGGCAGATCACCCCTCCACTTT	CASSEESGGRSPLHF
TRBV5-1	TRBJ2-2	TRBD2	TGCGCCAGCAGCTTGGCCGCGGGAGGGATGTACACCGGGGAGCTGTTTTTT	CASSLAAGGMYTGELFF
TRBV27	TRBJ1-5	-	TGTGCCAGCAGATTCGTGGCTAATCAGCCCCAGCATTTT	CASRFVANQPQHF
TRBV6-1	TRBJ2-7	-	TGTGCCAGCACGGAGGGAGCCGAGCAGTACTTC	CASTEGAEQYF
TRBV5-1	TRBJ1-1	TRBD1	TGCGCCAGCAGCCGAGATCCGGGACAGGGGTATATGAACACTGAAGCTTTCTTT	CASSRDPGQGYMNTEAFF
TRBV13	TRBJ1-6	-	TGTGCCAGCAGCCAGATTACAGGGTTTAATTCACCCCTCCACTTT	CASSQITGFNSPLHF
TRBV7-9	TRBJ1-5	-	TGTGCCAGCAGCTCGAACACTCAGCCCCAGCATTTT	CASSSNTQPQHF
TRBV6-5	TRBJ2-7	TRBD2	TGTGCCAGCAGTTCGACTAGCTCCGAGCAGTACTTC	CASSSTSSEQYF
TRBV14	TRBJ2-2	-	TGTGCCAGCAGCCAAGATCAGACAGCCGCGAACACCGGGGAGCTGTTTTTT	CASSQDQTAANTGELFF
TRBV5-1	TRBJ2-5	-	TGCGCCAGCAGCTTGGCCGACTCCCGTGGGACCCAGTACTTC	CASSLADSRGTQYF
TRBV7-2	TRBJ1-2	TRBD1	TGTGCCAGCAGCACTCGGGGACAGACCTATGGCTACACCTTC	CASSTRGQTYGYTF
TRBV2	TRBJ2-1	TRBD2	TGTGCCAGCAGTCTACAGCGGGGGGGTTACAATGAGCAGTTCTTC	CASSLQRGGYNEQFF
TRBV9	TRBJ1-1	-	TGTGCCAGCAGCGTAGCTCCGGGGTTGAACACTGAAGCTTTCTTT	CASSVAPGLNTEAFF
TRBV6-5	TRBJ1-5	-	TGTGCCAGCAGTTTCACAGGAGGGGCAGGTCAGCCCCAGCATTTT	CASSFTGGAGQPQHF
TRBV7-8	TRBJ2-5	-	TGTGCCAGCAGCCTACTATTCGGAGAGGAAGAGACCCAGTACTTC	CASSLLFGEEETQYF
TRBV30	TRBJ1-2	TRBD1	TGTGCCTGGAGTGTTATGACAGGGGTCTATGGCTACACCTTC	CAWSVMTGVYGYTF
TRBV6-5	TRBJ1-4	-	TGTGCCAGCAGTTACGGGACTAAAAATGAAAAACTGTTTTTT	CASSYGTKNEKLFF